A selection of T cell receptor beta chains follows, all from one sample in a study of T cell responses to AZD1222 COVID-19 vaccine. The table came from immunoSEQ multiplex PCR; TCRdb's copy has only in-frame clones and leaves some out. The sample yields around 120,000 clones, more than 65% seen once. This specimen was peripheral blood, taken 28 days after the second AZD1222 dose. The source of these receptors is an adult who received the AZD1222 COVID-19 vaccine. CDR3s include the opening cysteine and the closing phenylalanine or tryptophan. Fields, in order: D gene, clone size, J gene, V gene, CDR3 protein, CDR3 DNA. D genes are given only for firm matches. Some rows have no size entry. The others give once, few or many, or a class for an expanded clone.

d_call: TRBD1
clone_size: .
j_call: TRBJ1-1
v_call: TRBV10-1
cdr3_aa: CASSELGTGGTEAFF
cdr3_nt: TGCGCCAGCAGTGAACTCGGGACAGGGGGTACTGAAGCTTTCTTT

d_call: .
clone_size: .
j_call: TRBJ1-1
v_call: TRBV19
cdr3_aa: CASGNTEAFF
cdr3_nt: TGTGCCAGTGGGAACACTGAAGCTTTCTTT

d_call: .
clone_size: .
j_call: TRBJ2-5
v_call: TRBV29-1
cdr3_aa: CSANDWAQETQYF
cdr3_nt: TGCAGCGCTAACGACTGGGCGCAAGAGACCCAGTACTTC

d_call: .
clone_size: .
j_call: TRBJ2-1
v_call: TRBV7-9
cdr3_aa: CASSLAGRTPNEQFF
cdr3_nt: TGTGCCAGCAGCTTAGCGGGCAGGACACCAAATGAGCAGTTCTTC

d_call: .
clone_size: .
j_call: TRBJ2-7
v_call: TRBV10-3
cdr3_aa: CASRGPQVYEQYF
cdr3_nt: TGTGCCAGCAGGGGCCCGCAAGTCTACGAGCAGTACTTC

d_call: .
clone_size: .
j_call: TRBJ2-5
v_call: TRBV11-2
cdr3_aa: CASSFYNLQETQYF
cdr3_nt: TGTGCCAGCAGCTTTTACAACCTTCAAGAGACCCAGTACTTC

d_call: TRBD2
clone_size: .
j_call: TRBJ2-1
v_call: TRBV2
cdr3_aa: CASSGSGGRNAYNEQFF
cdr3_nt: TGTGCCAGCAGTGGATCGGGGGGGCGGAACGCCTACAATGAGCAGTTCTTC

d_call: TRBD1
clone_size: .
j_call: TRBJ2-1
v_call: TRBV24-1
cdr3_aa: CATSDLAQGEIGEQFF
cdr3_nt: TGTGCCACCAGTGATTTGGCGCAGGGGGAAATTGGTGAGCAGTTCTTC

d_call: TRBD2
clone_size: .
j_call: TRBJ2-2
v_call: TRBV11-3
cdr3_aa: CASSLGAGTNTGELFF
cdr3_nt: TGTGCCAGCAGCTTAGGAGCGGGGACGAACACCGGGGAGCTGTTTTTT

d_call: .
clone_size: .
j_call: TRBJ1-4
v_call: TRBV28
cdr3_aa: CASIERNNEKLFF
cdr3_nt: TGTGCCAGCATTGAGAGGAATAATGAAAAACTGTTTTTT

d_call: TRBD2
clone_size: .
j_call: TRBJ2-1
v_call: TRBV18
cdr3_aa: CASSPVLAGVAYNEQFF
cdr3_nt: TGTGCCAGCTCACCAGTCCTAGCGGGGGTAGCCTACAATGAGCAGTTCTTC

d_call: TRBD2
clone_size: few
j_call: TRBJ2-7
v_call: TRBV5-1
cdr3_aa: CASSTLAGASYEQYF
cdr3_nt: TGCGCCAGCAGCACCCTAGCGGGGGCCTCCTACGAGCAGTACTTC

d_call: .
clone_size: few
j_call: TRBJ1-2
v_call: TRBV7-9
cdr3_aa: CASSSSGGAYGYTF
cdr3_nt: TGTGCCAGCAGCTCTTCGGGCGGAGCCTATGGCTACACCTTC

d_call: .
clone_size: .
j_call: TRBJ1-4
v_call: TRBV4-3
cdr3_aa: CASSQVQGEEKLFF
cdr3_nt: TGCGCCAGCAGCCAAGTTCAGGGCGAAGAAAAACTGTTTTTT

d_call: TRBD1
clone_size: .
j_call: TRBJ1-1
v_call: TRBV7-2
cdr3_aa: CASSPHRGANTEAFF
cdr3_nt: TGTGCCAGCAGCCCTCACAGGGGGGCGAACACTGAAGCTTTCTTT